This T cell receptor (beta chain) was captured by sequencing in a study of T cell repertoires in cytomegalovirus infection. Study-wide background: Recently described HLA-C-restricted plus well-studied HLA-B-restricted CMV epitopes were used. The public TCR beta signatures pointed to both CMV infection and matching HLA type. General observations from the study: Across the ex vivo response, the dominant clonotypes were HLA-C-restricted CMV-specific TCR beta clonotypes. The cumulative frequency of public TCR beta families distinguished individuals who carried CMV together with the relevant HLA.

Germline-derived CDR1 and CDR2 are DFQATT and SNEGSKA (reference sequence). Losses at the gene ends were 4 bases for V and 1 base for J; bases not matched to a gene: 2. The CDR3 is 13 amino acids. As regards this clonotype: Its specificity is unknown.

Each CDR3 protein gets one entry after TCRdb re-called the reads with MiXCR. The table lists some 800,000 distinct CDR3 sequences, about 28% of them singletons. The starting material was cultured CD8+ T cells from PBMCs, obtained from culture after CMV antigen stimulation. This clonotype was sampled from a human donor in good health (CMV status not recorded). Some clones in this sample may be carry-over from other donors' samples. This chain connects TRBV20-1 to TRBJ1-1; 8 bases are shared with TRBD1. The CDR3 here is CSATDRGNTEAFF. The CDR3 DNA reads TGCAGTGCTACCGACAGGGGGAACACTGAAGCTTTCTTT.